The clone carrying this T cell receptor (beta chain) was picked up one time. Its cognate antigen is unknown. The sample belongs to a study of T cell repertoires in cytomegalovirus infection. Study information: CMV epitopes, recently identified HLA-C-restricted and well-studied HLA-B-restricted, were used. It was the public TCR beta signatures that indicated both CMV infection and matching HLA type. Study conclusions and caveats: HLA-C-restricted CMV-specific TCR beta clonotypes prevailed in the ex vivo response. Based on cumulative public TCR beta family frequency, carriers of CMV plus the relevant HLA were identified.

The CDR3 is 15 residues long. Trimming took 4 bases from V and 5 from J; bases not matched to a gene: 7. TCRdb recomputed calls from the reads with MiXCR, one row per CDR3 protein. The sample contains roughly 990,000 distinct CDR3 sequences, around a third of which appear only once. This sample comprised cultured CD8+ T cells from PBMCs, obtained from culture after CMV antigen stimulation. The V gene is TRBV12-3 or TRBV12-4, the J gene TRBJ1-1, with 10 bases fitting TRBD1. The source is a human donor in good health (CMV status not recorded). Some clones in this sample may be carry-over from other donors' samples. The CDR3 region has the DNA TGTGCCAGCAGTTATCCGGGGACAGGGGTTACTGAAGCTTTCTTT. It yields the protein CASSYPGTGVTEAFF.